Reported below is one TCR beta chain. Its antigen is unidentified. This sample is drawn from a study of OX40 agonist ivuxolimab in advanced cancers. The overall study: Ivuxolimab, which patients received intravenously every 2 weeks, was dosed at 0.01 to 10 mg/kg. People who had prior anti-PD-1, anti-PD-L1 or anti-CTLA-4 therapy could take part, and roughly 40% had some.

CDR1 GTSNPN and CDR2 SVGIG come from the germline V gene (reference sequence). The J segment lost 0 bases and the V segment lost 3 bases, leaving 5 bases of the junction unmatched. The CDR3 is 15 residues long. TCRdb keeps only in-frame clones here, not all; method: immunoSEQ multiplex PCR. The table has around 100,000 clones, around nine tenths seen once. Broader study findings: The study found among the lowest clonal expansion in partial responders at 0.1-3.0 mg/kg.

Sequences were derived from CD4+ or CD8+ T cells sorted from blood, sampled in a trial of the OX40 agonist ivuxolimab. The sequence was collected from an adult with an advanced solid tumor such as melanoma, head and neck, liver or kidney cancer. The gene calls are TRBV30 and TRBJ2-3, with 8 bases that match TRBD2. CDR3 bases: TGTGCCTGGAGCGGGGGGGACTCTAGCACAGATACGCAGTATTTT. Protein product: CAWSGGDSSTDTQYF. The full variable domain, with the rest looked up from reference TRBV30 and TRBJ2-3, is SQTIHQWPATLVQPVGSPLSLECTVEGTSNPNLYWYRQAAGRGLQLLFYSVGIGQISSEVPQNLSASRPQDRQFILSSKKLLLSDSGFYLCAWSGGDSSTDTQYFGPGTRLTVL.